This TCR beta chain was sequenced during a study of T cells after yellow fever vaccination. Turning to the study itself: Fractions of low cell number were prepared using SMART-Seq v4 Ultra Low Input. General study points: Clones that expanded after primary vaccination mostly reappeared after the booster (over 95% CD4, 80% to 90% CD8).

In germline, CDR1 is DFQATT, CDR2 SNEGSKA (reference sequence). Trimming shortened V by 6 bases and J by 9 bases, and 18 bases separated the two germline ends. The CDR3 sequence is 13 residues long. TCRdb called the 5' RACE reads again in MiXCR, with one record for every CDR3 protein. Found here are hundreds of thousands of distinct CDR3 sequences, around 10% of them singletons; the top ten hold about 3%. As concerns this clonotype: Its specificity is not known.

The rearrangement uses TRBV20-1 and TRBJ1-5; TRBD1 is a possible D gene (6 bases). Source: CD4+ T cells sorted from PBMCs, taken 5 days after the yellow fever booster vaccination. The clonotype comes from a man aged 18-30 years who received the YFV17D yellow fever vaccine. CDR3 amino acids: CSAKGGGKGPQHF. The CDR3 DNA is TGCAGTGCAAAGGGGGGGGGAAAGGGGCCCCAGCATTTT.